This T cell receptor beta chain emerged from a study of control samples from healthy donors and cancer patients (dated by TCRdb to 2020 to 2021). Taken from the germline V gene, the CDR1 and CDR2 loops are SGHTA and FQGNSA. V loses 5 bases of germline sequence and J loses 5 bases, and the interval between the two ends is 18 bases. The CDR3 measures 15 amino acids from cysteine to phenylalanine. Here the CDR3 DNA is all that survives: 45 bases in frame from base 1. Notes on this clone: Its antigen is still unknown. Within one base of it there is no much larger clone, and no base qualities were kept.

The method was the immunoSEQ multiplex PCR assay. The immuneACCESS repertoire file appears here via TCRdb, limited to in-frame rearrangements. These files lack a portion of the clones; in checked studies, under half of the deficit traces to unresolved V genes, and the cause of the others is not known. This sample has tens of thousands of clones in its table, and approximately 87% of those were observed once. The leading ten clones occupy around 50% of the sample. The rearranged chain carries TRBV7-2 and TRBJ1-2; perhaps TRBD1 is the D gene, with 5 bases matching. The receptor was derived from a man aged 60 to 75 in good health. Sequencing was done on a sample of blood. Here the CDR3 is given as CASSPSGLTEYGYTF. The bases read TGTGCCAGCAGCCCTAGCGGATTGACAGAGTATGGCTACACCTTC.